This entry is about one T cell receptor (beta chain). The antigen remains undetermined. Patients got 3 mg/kg IV nivolumab weeks 1, 4, 7, 10, then biweekly through week 26. The entry originates in a study of ipilimumab plus nivolumab after autologous stem cell transplantation. Turning to the study itself: Median doses per patient: roughly five ipilimumab, roughly 8 nivolumab. DLBCL patients had primary refractory or relapsed disease.

The assay was immunoSEQ multiplex PCR, and TCRdb's table has in-frame clones only and misses some. The sample yields about 16,000 clones, roughly four fifths seen once. General study findings and limits: Per the authors, repertoire, Treg and microbiota data justify further study.

The specimen was PBMCs, collected in a trial of ipilimumab plus nivolumab as post-transplant consolidation. This TCR was sampled from a male donor with diffuse large B-cell lymphoma.

The CDR3 DNA reads as TGTGCCTGGAGTAGGACAGGGGAAAACACCATATATTTT. It encodes CAWSRTGENTIYF. This chain links TRBV30 with TRBJ1-3; 9 bases are a match to TRBD1. V dropped 2 bases and J dropped 6; count of bases not matched to a gene: 2. The germline V gene encodes CDR1 GTSNPN and CDR2 SVGIG (reference sequence). The CDR3 loop spans 13 amino acids.